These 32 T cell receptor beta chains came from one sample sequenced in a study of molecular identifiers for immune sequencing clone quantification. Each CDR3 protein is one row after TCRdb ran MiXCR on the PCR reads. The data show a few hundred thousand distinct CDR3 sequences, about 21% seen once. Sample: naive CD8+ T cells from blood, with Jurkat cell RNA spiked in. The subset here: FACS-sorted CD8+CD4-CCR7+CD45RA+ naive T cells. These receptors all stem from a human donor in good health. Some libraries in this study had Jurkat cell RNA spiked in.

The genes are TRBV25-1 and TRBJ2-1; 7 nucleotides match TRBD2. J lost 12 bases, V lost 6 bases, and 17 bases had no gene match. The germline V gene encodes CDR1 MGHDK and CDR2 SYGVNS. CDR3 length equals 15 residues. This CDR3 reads CASRNGGRGLPGQFF. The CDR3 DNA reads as TGTGCCAGCAGAAATGGGGGGAGGGGCCTTCCGGGGCAGTTCTTC.

CDR3 DNA sequence: TGTGCCAGCAGTTACTTTTTATCAGGACCCAGTTTATCGGATACGCAGTATTTT. Protein product: CASSYFLSGPSLSDTQYF. The chain couples TRBV6-2 or TRBV6-3 to TRBJ2-3; D is undetermined. Germline V lookup: CDR1 MNHEY, CDR2 SVGEGT. The CDR3 is made up of 18 amino acids. V dropped 1 base and J dropped 6 bases, with 23 bases sitting between them.

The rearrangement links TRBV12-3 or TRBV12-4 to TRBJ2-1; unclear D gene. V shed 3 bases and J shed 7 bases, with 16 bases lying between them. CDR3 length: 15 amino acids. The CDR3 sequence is CASSFGVMVENEQFF. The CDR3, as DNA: TGTGCCAGCAGTTTTGGGGTAATGGTGGAAAATGAGCAGTTCTTC.

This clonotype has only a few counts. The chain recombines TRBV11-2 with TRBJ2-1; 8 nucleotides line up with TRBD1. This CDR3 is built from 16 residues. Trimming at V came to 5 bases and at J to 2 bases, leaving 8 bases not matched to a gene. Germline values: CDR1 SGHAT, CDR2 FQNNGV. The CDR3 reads CASSPRDRSTYNEQFF. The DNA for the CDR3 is TGTGCCAGCAGCCCTCGGGACAGGTCTACCTACAATGAGCAGTTCTTC.

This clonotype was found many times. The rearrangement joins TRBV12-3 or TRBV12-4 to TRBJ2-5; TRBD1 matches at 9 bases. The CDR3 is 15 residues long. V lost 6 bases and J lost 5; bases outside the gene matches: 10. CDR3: CASREPGQGDETQYF. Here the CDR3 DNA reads TGTGCCAGCAGGGAACCGGGACAGGGAGATGAGACCCAGTACTTC.

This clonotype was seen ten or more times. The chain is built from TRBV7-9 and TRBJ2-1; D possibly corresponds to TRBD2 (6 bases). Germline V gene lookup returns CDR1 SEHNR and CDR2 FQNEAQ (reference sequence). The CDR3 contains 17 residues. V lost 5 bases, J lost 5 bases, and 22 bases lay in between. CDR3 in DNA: TGTGCCAGCAGCGATAGTGAAACTAGCTGGAAGAACAATGAGCAGTTCTTC. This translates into CASSDSETSWKNNEQFF.

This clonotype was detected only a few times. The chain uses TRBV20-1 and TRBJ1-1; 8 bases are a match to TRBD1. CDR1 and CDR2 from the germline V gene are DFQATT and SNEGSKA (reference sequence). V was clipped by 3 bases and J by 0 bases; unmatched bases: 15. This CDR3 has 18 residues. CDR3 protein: CSARPYGDRNFMNTEAFF. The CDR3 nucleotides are TGCAGTGCTAGGCCATACGGGGACAGGAACTTCATGAACACTGAAGCTTTCTTT.

The CDR3 spells CAWFPGGGRTGELFF. The CDR3 DNA sequence: TGTGCCTGGTTCCCCGGGGGGGGGCGCACCGGGGAGCTGTTTTTT. V is TRBV30 and J is TRBJ2-2, with TRBD2 matching 8 bases. From germline, CDR1 is GTSNPN and CDR2 SVGIG (reference sequence). V shed 5 bases and J 4 bases; nucleotides not matched to a gene: 9. The CDR3 loop spans 15 amino acids.

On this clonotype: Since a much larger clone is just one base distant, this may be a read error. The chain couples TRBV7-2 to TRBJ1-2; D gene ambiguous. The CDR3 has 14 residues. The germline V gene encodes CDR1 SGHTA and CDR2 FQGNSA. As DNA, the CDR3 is TGTGCCAGCAGCTCGATTCAGGTGAACTGTGGCTACACCTTC. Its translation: CASSSIQVNCGYTF.

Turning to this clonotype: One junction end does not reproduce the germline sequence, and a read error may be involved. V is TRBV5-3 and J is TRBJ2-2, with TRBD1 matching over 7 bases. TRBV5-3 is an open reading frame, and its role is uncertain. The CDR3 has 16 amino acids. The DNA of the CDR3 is TGTGCCAGCAGCTTGGCTACAGGGGAAAACACCGGGGAGCTGTTTTTT. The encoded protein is CASSLATGENTGELFF.

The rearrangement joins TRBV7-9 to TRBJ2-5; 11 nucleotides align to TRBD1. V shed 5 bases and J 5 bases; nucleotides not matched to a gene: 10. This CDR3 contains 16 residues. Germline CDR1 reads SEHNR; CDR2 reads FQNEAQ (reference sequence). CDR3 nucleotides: TGTGCCAGCAGCCGATTACCGGGACAGGGGGTGGAGACCCAGTACTTC. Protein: CASSRLPGQGVETQYF.

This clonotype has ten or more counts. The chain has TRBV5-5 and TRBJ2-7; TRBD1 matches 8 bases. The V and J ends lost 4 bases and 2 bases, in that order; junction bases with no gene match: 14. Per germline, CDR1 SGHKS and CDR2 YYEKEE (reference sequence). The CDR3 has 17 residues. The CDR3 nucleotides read TGTGCCAGCAGCGAATACGAGGGACAGGCGACTCCCTACGAGCAGTACTTC. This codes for CASSEYEGQATPYEQYF.

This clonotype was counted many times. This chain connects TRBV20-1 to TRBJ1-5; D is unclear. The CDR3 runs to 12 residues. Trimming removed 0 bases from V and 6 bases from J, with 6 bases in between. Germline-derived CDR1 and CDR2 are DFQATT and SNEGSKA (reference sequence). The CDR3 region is CSARDVGQPQHF. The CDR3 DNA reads TGCAGTGCTAGAGATGTTGGTCAGCCCCAGCATTTT.

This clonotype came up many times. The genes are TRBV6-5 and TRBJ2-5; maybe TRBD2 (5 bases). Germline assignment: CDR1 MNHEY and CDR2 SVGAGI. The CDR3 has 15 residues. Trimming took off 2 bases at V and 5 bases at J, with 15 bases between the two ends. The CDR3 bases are TGTGCCAGCAGTTACGTTCGGGGATCATCTGAGACCCAGTACTTC. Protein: CASSYVRGSSETQYF.

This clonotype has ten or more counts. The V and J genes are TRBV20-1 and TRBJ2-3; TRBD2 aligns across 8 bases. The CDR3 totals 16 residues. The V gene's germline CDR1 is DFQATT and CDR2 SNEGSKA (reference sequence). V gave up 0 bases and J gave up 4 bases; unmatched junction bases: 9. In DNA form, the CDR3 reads TGCAGTGCTAGAGATCAACTAGCGGTAATAGCAGATACGCAGTATTTT. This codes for CSARDQLAVIADTQYF.

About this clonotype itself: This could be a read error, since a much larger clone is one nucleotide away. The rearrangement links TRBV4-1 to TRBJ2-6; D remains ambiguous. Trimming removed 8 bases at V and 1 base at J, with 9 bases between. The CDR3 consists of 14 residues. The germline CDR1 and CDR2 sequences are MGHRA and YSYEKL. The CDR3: CASGPPSGANVLTF. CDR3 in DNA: TGCGCCAGCGGCCCGCCTTCTGGGGCCAACGTCCTGACTTTC.

The CDR3 loop reads CATSSEGSLAEETQYF. The CDR3 DNA follows: TGTGCCACCAGCAGTGAGGGCAGTTTAGCGGAAGAGACCCAGTACTTC. The chain couples TRBV15 to TRBJ2-5, with D possibly TRBD2 on 6 matching bases. This CDR3 has 16 amino acids. Trimming removed 3 bases at V and 3 bases at J, with 17 bases between. Germline V gene data show CDR1 as LNHNV and CDR2 as YYDKDF (reference sequence).

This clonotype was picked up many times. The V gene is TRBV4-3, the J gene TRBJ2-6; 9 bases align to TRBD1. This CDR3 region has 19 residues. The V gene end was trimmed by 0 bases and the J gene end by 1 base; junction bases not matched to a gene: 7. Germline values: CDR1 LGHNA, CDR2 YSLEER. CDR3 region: CASSQDPSTGGSGANVLTF. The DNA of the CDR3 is TGCGCCAGCAGCCAAGATCCGTCGACAGGGGGGTCTGGGGCCAACGTCCTGACTTTC.

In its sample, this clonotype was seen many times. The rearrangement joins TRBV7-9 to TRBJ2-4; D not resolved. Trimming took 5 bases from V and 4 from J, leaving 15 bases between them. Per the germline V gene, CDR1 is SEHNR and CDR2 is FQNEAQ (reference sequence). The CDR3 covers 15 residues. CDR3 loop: CASSLTRQGKNIQYF. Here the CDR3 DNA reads TGTGCCAGCAGCCTAACACGACAAGGGAAAAACATTCAGTACTTC.

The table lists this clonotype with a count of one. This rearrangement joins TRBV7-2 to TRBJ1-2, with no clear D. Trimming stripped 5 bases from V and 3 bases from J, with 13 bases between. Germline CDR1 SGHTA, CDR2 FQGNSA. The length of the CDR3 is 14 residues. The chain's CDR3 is CASSPFGSHYGYTF. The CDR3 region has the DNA TGTGCCAGCAGCCCCTTTGGCAGCCACTATGGCTACACCTTC.

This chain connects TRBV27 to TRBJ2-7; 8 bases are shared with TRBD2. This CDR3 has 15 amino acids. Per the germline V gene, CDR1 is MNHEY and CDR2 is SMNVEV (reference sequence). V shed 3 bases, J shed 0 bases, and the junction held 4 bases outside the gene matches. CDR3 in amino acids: CASSFSGLVSYEQYF. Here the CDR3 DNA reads TGTGCCAGCAGTTTTTCGGGACTAGTCTCCTACGAGCAGTACTTC.

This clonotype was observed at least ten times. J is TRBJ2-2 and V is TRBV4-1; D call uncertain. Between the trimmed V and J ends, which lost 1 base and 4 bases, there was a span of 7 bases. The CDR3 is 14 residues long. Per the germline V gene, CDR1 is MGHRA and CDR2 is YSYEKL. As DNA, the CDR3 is TGCGCCAGCAGCCAAGCCACTGGCACCGGGGAGCTGTTTTTT. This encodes CASSQATGTGELFF.

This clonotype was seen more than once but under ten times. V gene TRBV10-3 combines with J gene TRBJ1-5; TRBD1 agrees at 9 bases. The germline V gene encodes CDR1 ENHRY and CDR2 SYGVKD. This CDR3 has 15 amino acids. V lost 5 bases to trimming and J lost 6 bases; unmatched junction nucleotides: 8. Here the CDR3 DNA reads TGTGCCATCAGTTCCCCGGGACAGGGTGGTCAGCCCCAGCATTTT. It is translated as CAISSPGQGGQPQHF.

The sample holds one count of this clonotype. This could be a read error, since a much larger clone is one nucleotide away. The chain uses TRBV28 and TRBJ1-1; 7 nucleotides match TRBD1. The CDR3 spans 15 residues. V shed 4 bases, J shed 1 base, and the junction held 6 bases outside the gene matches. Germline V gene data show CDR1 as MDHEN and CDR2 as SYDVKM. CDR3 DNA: TGTGCCAGCAGTTACAGGGGTTCTGGGAACACTGAAGCTTTCTTT. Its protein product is CASSYRGSGNTEAFF.

The CDR3 nucleotides read TGTGCCAGCAGTGTGTACGGGGCCAACGTCCTGACTTTC. Amino acids: CASSVYGANVLTF. The chain recombines TRBV27 with TRBJ2-6; D unresolved. The CDR3 spans 13 residues. The V gene's germline CDR1 is MNHEY and CDR2 SMNVEV (reference sequence). V lost 5 bases and J lost 4, with 6 bases in between.

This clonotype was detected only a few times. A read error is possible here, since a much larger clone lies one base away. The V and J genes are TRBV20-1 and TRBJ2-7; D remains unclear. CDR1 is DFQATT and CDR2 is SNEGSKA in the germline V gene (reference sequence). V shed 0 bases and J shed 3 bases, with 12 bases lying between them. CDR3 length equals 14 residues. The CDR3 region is CSAREASSFYEQYF. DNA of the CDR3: TGCAGTGCTAGAGAAGCCAGTTCTTTCTACGAGCAGTACTTC.

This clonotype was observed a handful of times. DNA of the CDR3: TGTGCCAGCAGTGAGTCTGGGAACGAGCAGTACTTC. Translating gives CASSESGNEQYF. The J gene is TRBJ2-7, the V gene TRBV6-1, with D hard to call. The V gene lost 3 bases and the J gene lost 5 bases, with 8 bases spanning the gap. The CDR3 has 12 amino acids. The germline V gene encodes CDR1 MNHNS and CDR2 SASEGT.

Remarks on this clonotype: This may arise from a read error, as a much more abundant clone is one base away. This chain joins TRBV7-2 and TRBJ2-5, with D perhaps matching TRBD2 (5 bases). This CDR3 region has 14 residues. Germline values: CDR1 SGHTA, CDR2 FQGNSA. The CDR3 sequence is CASSTGLGQETRYF. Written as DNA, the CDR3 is TGTGCCAGCAGCACCGGACTGGGTCAAGAGACCCGGTACTTC. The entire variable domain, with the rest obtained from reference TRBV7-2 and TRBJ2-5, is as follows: GAGVSQSPSNKVTEKGKDVELRCDPISGHTALYWYRQSLGQGLEFLIYFQGNSAPDKSGLPSDRFSAERTGGSVSTLTIQRTQQEDSAVYLCASSTGLGQETRYFGPGTRLLVL.

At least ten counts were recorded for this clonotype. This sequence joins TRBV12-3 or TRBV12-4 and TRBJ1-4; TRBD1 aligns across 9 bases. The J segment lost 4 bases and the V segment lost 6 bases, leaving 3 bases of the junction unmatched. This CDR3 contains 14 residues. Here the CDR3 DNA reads TGTGCCAGCAGAATGACAGGGGGTAATGAAAAACTGTTTTTT. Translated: CASRMTGGNEKLFF.

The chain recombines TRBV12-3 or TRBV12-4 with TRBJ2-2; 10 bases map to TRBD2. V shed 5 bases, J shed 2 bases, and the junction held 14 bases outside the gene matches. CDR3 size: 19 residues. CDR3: CASSPTDLTSGYNTGELFF. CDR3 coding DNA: TGTGCCAGCAGTCCTACCGACCTGACTAGCGGGTACAACACCGGGGAGCTGTTTTTT.

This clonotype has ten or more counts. CDR3 amino acids: CAWSLDRENEQYF. The CDR3 bases are TGTGCCTGGAGTTTAGACAGGGAGAACGAGCAGTACTTC. This chain links TRBV30 with TRBJ2-7; TRBD1 aligns across 7 bases. The germline gives CDR1 GTSNPN, CDR2 SVGIG (reference sequence). The CDR3 has 13 residues. Unmatched junction bases numbered 6, after V lost 2 bases and J lost 5 bases.

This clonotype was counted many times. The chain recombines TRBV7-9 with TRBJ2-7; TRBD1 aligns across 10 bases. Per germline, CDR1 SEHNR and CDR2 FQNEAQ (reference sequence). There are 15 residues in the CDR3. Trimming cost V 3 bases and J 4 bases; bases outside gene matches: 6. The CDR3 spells CASSLTRDRGYEQYF. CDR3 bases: TGTGCCAGCAGCTTGACGCGGGACAGGGGTTACGAGCAGTACTTC.